This T cell receptor (beta chain) was observed in a study of CD8 T cells in Susac syndrome (dated 2019 in TCRdb). Study-wide context: Repertoire sequencing was used to test whether CD8+ T cell activation and differentiation in Susac syndrome was antigen driven. The study compared CD8+ T cell repertoire clonality among over 9 healthy donors, roughly 14 Susac syndrome patients and some 16 multiple sclerosis patients.

Trimming takes 4 bases from V and 9 bases from J, and the germline ends sit 19 bases apart. The CDR3, from cysteine to phenylalanine, totals 14 residues. Here the CDR3 DNA is all that survives: 42 bases in frame from base 1. From the germline V gene, CDR1 is SQVTM and CDR2 is ANQGSEA. What the work shows at the level of the full study, not this receptor alone: The TCR sequencing and HLA analysis was acknowledged to have included a relatively small number of individuals.

RNA was extracted using the RNeasy kit, and roughly 0.5 to 1 ug of the RNA was reverse transcribed with random hexamers. The immunoSEQ multiplex PCR assay, which covers 54 Vbeta and 13 Jbeta segments, was used to amplify TCR beta CDR3 regions. Bias from PCR amplification was corrected by using a synthetic template baseline for primer optimization and for computational correction. In the original analysis: Reads were annotated to V, D and J genes per IMGT and analyzed with immunoSEQ Analyzer, keeping only productive sequences. To calculate clonality, Shannon entropy was normalized by log2 of the number of productive unique sequences and then subtracted from one. For each patient and control, public and private clones were evaluated within the 100 most prevalent clones. Susac-specific clones were defined as absent from healthy and MS cohorts, around 980 published viral clones and other ImmuneACCESS disease sequences. Using fastp trimming at Q25 and MiXCR clonotype assembly, TCRdb reanalyzed the public sequencing data and kept in-frame beta chains. When rows share a CDR3 protein, they turn into one entry using the most common DNA and genes. TCRdb's processing, not the study's, gives the V and J calls here. The table for this sample lists 330,000 or so distinct CDR3 sequences; 89% of them were counted only once. Approximately 0.18% of the sample is in the top ten clones.

Peripheral blood CD8+ and CD4+ T cells from healthy donors, Susac syndrome patients and multiple sclerosis patients were profiled by high-throughput TCR beta sequencing. Multiple sclerosis controls were treatment-naive patients with stable or active relapsing-remitting disease fulfilling revised McDonald criteria. Bulk CD8+ and CD4+ T cells were purified by magnetic negative isolation, while CD8+ TEMRA cells were enriched using FACS. Blood was collected in EDTA tubes and processed within 24 hours, with PBMCs isolated through density gradient centrifugation. PBMCs intended for TCR sequencing were cryopreserved in liquid nitrogen and were subsequently thawed in a 37 degrees C water bath. Purity of sorted or isolated CD4+, CD8+ and CD8+ TEMRA cells was at least 90%. Regarding this clonotype: There is no known antigen for this receptor. Per-nucleotide qualities are absent, and no much larger clonotype sits a single base away.

The material sequenced was CD8+ T cells from PBMCs. Rearrangement joined TRBV29-1 to TRBJ2-1, with a tentative D gene TRBD2 over 5 matching bases. This TCR was sampled from a human donor with multiple sclerosis. Read as DNA, the sequence is TGCAGCGTTGGGAGCGGACGTTCTGGGGTTGAGCAGTTCTTC. This encodes CSVGSGRSGVEQFF.